Sequencing of this T cell receptor (beta chain) was carried out in a study of Ad26.COV2.S vaccination and SARS-CoV-2 variants. Study observations and caveats: The analyses of TCR breadth and depth may have understated the size of total T cell responses. Vaccine recipients surpassed placebo recipients in spike-specific TCR breadth.

The assay was immunoSEQ multiplex PCR, and TCRdb's table has in-frame clones only and misses some. Here the sample spans 250,000 or so clones, around 90% being singletons. Comment on this clone: The antigen is not known.

Specified treatment: 15 to 20 received Ad26.COV2.S at low or high dose, single or two shots; roughly 5 received placebo; per-sample allocation not given. The study sampled participants on day 63 after the first vaccine or placebo injection. A Boston donor was an adult aged 18-55 years. This vaccine is an Ad26 vector that expresses the Wuhan-strain SARS-CoV-2 spike. The CDR3 spans 11 residues. CDR1 and CDR2 from the germline V gene are SGHRS and YFSETQ. Trimming took 4 bases from V and 7 from J, leaving 8 bases between them. V and J are TRBV5-1 and TRBJ1-2; the D is unclear. Sequencing was performed on peripheral blood, taken in a trial of Ad26.COV2.S vaccine versus placebo. This receptor was identified in a person aged 18 to 65 who received the Ad26.COV2.S COVID-19 vaccine or a placebo. CDR3 amino acids: CASSQSFGYTF. CDR3 in DNA: TGCGCCAGCAGCCAGAGTTTTGGCTACACCTTC. Looking up the rest from reference TRBV5-1 and TRBJ1-2 gives the full variable domain: KAGVTQTPRYLIKTRGQQVTLSCSPISGHRSVSWYQQTPGQGLQFLFEYFSETQRNKGNFPGRFSGRQFSNSRSEMNVSTLELGDSALYLCASSQSFGYTFGSGTRLTVV.